This T cell receptor beta chain was profiled in a study of shared clonotypes between healthy human individuals. Across the whole study: The cohort comprised a couple of women and a few men. Their ages spanned 18 to 49 years. Per donor, CD8 memory used one plate, CD8 naive used two, CD4 memory used three and CD4 naive used three.

Study results and limitations: Apart from blood, nothing was sampled; tissue repertoires likely differ.

CD8 cells regarded as naive lacked CD45RO, were positively chosen for CCR7, and omitted terminally differentiated effector memory CD45RA+ cells. Per germline, CDR1 MGHRA and CDR2 YSYEKL. The ends lost 0 bases at V and 7 bases at J; junction bases unmatched: 9. The CDR3 has 16 amino acids. To note about this clone: Its antigen remains unknown.

Using immunoSEQ multiplex PCR, the repertoire was profiled, and TCRdb retains in-frame clones only, with some absent. The sample consists of millions of clones, approximately 95% of them appearing once. Sequencing input: naive CD8+ T cells sorted from blood. The sequence was collected from a man aged 18-30 years in good health. V and J are TRBV4-1 and TRBJ2-1; 7 bases match TRBD2. CDR3 loop: CASSQDWAGDRNEQFF. CDR3 bases: TGCGCCAGCAGCCAAGATTGGGCGGGAGATAGGAATGAGCAGTTCTTC.